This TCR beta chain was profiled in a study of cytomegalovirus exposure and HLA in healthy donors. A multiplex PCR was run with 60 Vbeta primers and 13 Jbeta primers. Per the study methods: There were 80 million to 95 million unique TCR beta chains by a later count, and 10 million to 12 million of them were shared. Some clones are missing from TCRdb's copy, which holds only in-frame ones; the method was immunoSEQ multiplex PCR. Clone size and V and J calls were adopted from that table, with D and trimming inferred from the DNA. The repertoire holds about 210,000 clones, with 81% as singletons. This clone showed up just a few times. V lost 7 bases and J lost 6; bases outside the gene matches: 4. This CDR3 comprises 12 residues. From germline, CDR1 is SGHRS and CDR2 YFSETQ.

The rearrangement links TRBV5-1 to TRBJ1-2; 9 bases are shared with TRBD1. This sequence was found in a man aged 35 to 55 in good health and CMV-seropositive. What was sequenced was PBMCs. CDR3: CASGGQGNGYTF. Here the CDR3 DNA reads TGCGCCAGCGGAGGACAGGGGAATGGCTACACCTTC. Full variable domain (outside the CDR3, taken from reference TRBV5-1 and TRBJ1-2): KAGVTQTPRYLIKTRGQQVTLSCSPISGHRSVSWYQQTPGQGLQFLFEYFSETQRNKGNFPGRFSGRQFSNSRSEMNVSTLELGDSALYLCASGGQGNGYTFGSGTRLTVV.